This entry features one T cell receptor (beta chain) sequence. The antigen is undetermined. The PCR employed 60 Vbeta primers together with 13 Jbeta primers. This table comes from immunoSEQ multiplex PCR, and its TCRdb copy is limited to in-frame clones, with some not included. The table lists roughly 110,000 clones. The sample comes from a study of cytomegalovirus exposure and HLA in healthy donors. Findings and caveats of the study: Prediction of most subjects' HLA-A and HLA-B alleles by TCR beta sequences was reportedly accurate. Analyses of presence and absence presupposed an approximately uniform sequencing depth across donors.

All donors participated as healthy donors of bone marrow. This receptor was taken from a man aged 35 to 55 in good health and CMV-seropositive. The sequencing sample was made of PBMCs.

CDR3 amino acids: CASSLLDWNTEAFF. For the CDR3, the DNA is TGTGCCAGCAGTCTTCTGGACTGGAACACTGAAGCTTTCTTT. The V call is TRBV11-2, the J call TRBJ1-1; D not certain. V was pared by 6 bases and J by 1 base, with 12 bases between. In germline, CDR1 is SGHAT, CDR2 FQNNGV. The CDR3 runs to 14 residues.